This TCR beta chain was documented in a study of CD8+CD57+ T cells in acquired aplastic anemia. This CDR3 region has 16 residues. The V end lost 0 bases, the J end lost 0 bases, and 9 bases lay between the germline ends. Germline CDR1 and CDR2: ENHRY and SYGVKD. Both TCR beta VDJ combination and CDR3 sequence profiling were carried out. Genomic DNA was the template for this profiling. Using its own MiXCR run on the reads, TCRdb lists one record per CDR3 protein. This sample has around 180,000 distinct CDR3 sequences, with about 60% found just once. The rearrangement joins TRBV10-3 to TRBJ1-3; no reliable D call. The clonotype was recovered from a human donor in good health. The material sequenced was sorted CD4+, CD8+, or CD8+CD57+ T cells (not recorded which) from PBMCs. The DNA of the CDR3 is TGTGCCATCAGTGAGTCGGTTAGGCTCTCTGGAAACACCATATATTTT. Protein: CAISESVRLSGNTIYF.